This T cell receptor beta chain came from a study of cytomegalovirus exposure and HLA in healthy donors. The wider study: When 398 donors were genotyped, roughly four fifths of them were found to fall in the Caucasian-associated ancestry cluster.

This clone was counted once. The CDR3 length is 15 residues. CDR1 is SGHNT, CDR2 YYREEE, per germline (reference sequence). Trimming removed 4 bases at V and 6 bases at J, with 16 bases between. PCR employed 60 Vbeta and 13 Jbeta primers. Data came from immunoSEQ multiplex PCR; TCRdb stores just in-frame clones and leaves some out. The data show 100,000 to 150,000 clones, around 80% seen once. Source material: PBMCs. This clonotype originated in a young man in good health and CMV-seropositive. The chain is built from TRBV5-4 and TRBJ2-2, with TRBD2 as a possible D gene (5 bases). The DNA for the CDR3 is TGTGCCAGCAGCCGAGGCGGGTTATATGCCGGGGAGCTGTTTTTT. Translated, it gives CASSRGGLYAGELFF.